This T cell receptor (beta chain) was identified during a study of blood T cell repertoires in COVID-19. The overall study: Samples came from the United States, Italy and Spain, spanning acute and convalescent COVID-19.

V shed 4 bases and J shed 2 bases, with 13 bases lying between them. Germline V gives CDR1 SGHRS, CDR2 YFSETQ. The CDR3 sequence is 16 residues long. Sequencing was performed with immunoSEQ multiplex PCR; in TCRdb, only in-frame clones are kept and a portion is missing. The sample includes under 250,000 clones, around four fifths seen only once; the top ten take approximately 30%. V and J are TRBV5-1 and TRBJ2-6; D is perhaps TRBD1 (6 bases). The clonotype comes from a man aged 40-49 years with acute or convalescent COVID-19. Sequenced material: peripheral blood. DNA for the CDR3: TGCGCCAGCAGCGGGTCTACAGGGACTGGGGCCAACGTCCTGACTTTC. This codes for CASSGSTGTGANVLTF.